These T cell receptor beta chains were read from a single sample in a study of shared clonotypes between healthy human individuals. Sequencing was performed with immunoSEQ multiplex PCR; in TCRdb, only in-frame clones are kept and a portion is missing. The repertoire holds 2,100,000 or so clones, approximately 95% seen once, with approximately 0.13% in the top ten. The material sequenced was naive CD4+ T cells sorted from blood. Source of these receptors: a young man in good health. Both conserved end residues are part of each CDR3. A D gene is named only where the DNA matches it firmly. Expanded clones are given a class, and other clones once, few, many or no size at all.

clone_size,j_call,d_call,v_call,cdr3_aa,cdr3_nt
NA,TRBJ1-6,TRBD1,TRBV7-2,CASSLGGQGFWSPLHF,TGTGCCAGCAGCTTAGGTGGACAGGGGTTCTGGTCACCCCTCCACTTT
NA,TRBJ2-2,NA,TRBV7-3,CASSPNQPIGELFF,TGTGCCAGCAGCCCCAACCAGCCCATCGGGGAGCTGTTTTTT
NA,TRBJ2-5,NA,TRBV9,CASSPSGVGGETQYF,TGTGCCAGCAGCCCCTCGGGAGTCGGGGGAGAGACCCAGTACTTC
NA,TRBJ2-3,NA,TRBV6-5,CASSYKGYSSDTQYF,TGTGCCAGCAGTTACAAAGGTTATAGCTCAGATACGCAGTATTTT
NA,TRBJ1-3,TRBD1,TRBV11-2,CASSSYRGPGNTIYF,TGTGCCAGCAGCTCGTACAGGGGGCCTGGAAACACCATATATTTT
NA,TRBJ1-2,NA,TRBV7-2,CARSRGTADYGYTF,TGTGCCCGGTCAAGAGGCACTGCGGACTATGGCTACACCTTC
NA,TRBJ1-4,NA,TRBV19,CASSTRAESWSEKLFF,TGTGCCAGTAGTACTAGGGCGGAGTCTTGGAGTGAAAAACTGTTTTTT
NA,TRBJ2-1,NA,TRBV7-6,CASSRTFLSYNEQFF,TGTGCCAGCAGCCGTACCTTCCTATCCTACAATGAGCAGTTCTTC
NA,TRBJ2-2,TRBD2,TRBV4-1,CASSQGGLAGVGTGELFF,TGCGCCAGCAGCCAAGGGGGACTAGCGGGAGTGGGCACCGGGGAGCTGTTTTTT
NA,TRBJ2-2,TRBD1,TRBV5-4,CASSLGGQGLPGELFF,TGTGCCAGCAGCTTGGGGGGACAGGGCCTCCCCGGGGAGCTGTTTTTT
NA,TRBJ1-6,TRBD1,TRBV30,CAWRDRVNSPLHF,TGTGCCTGGAGGGACAGGGTGAATTCACCCCTCCACTTT
NA,TRBJ1-5,NA,TRBV2,CASSEDGAKGPQHF,TGTGCCAGCAGTGAAGATGGCGCCAAAGGGCCCCAGCATTTT
NA,TRBJ1-6,NA,TRBV28,CASSPPVRALHF,TGTGCCAGCAGCCCCCCCGTTCGAGCCCTCCACTTT
NA,TRBJ2-1,TRBD2,TRBV28,CASSSGTSGGHEDEQFF,TGTGCCAGCAGTTCGGGGACTAGCGGGGGGCATGAAGATGAGCAGTTCTTC
NA,TRBJ2-2,TRBD1,TRBV15,CATSRGGTGNTGELFF,TGTGCCACCAGCAGAGGCGGGACAGGGAACACCGGGGAGCTGTTTTTT
NA,TRBJ2-7,TRBD1,TRBV7-2,CASSSQGADEQYF,TGTGCCAGCAGCTCACAGGGGGCCGACGAGCAGTACTTC
NA,TRBJ2-7,TRBD2,TRBV5-1,CASSSGTSGSYEQYF,TGCGCCAGCAGCTCAGGGACTAGCGGGAGTTACGAGCAGTACTTC
NA,TRBJ1-6,TRBD1,TRBV5-1,CASSSQGADNSPLHF,TGCGCCAGCAGCTCACAGGGGGCGGATAATTCACCCCTCCACTTT
NA,TRBJ1-4,NA,TRBV7-9,CASSRDGAGNREELFF,TGTGCCAGCAGTCGCGACGGGGCAGGGAATAGGGAGGAACTGTTTTTT
NA,TRBJ2-7,TRBD2,TRBV6-1,CASSGRSSGSLYEQYF,TGTGCCAGCAGTGGGAGGTCTAGCGGGAGTCTCTACGAGCAGTACTTC
NA,TRBJ2-7,NA,TRBV6-6,CASNRADTGLQYF,TGTGCCAGCAATAGGGCAGATACGGGTCTACAGTACTTC
NA,TRBJ2-7,NA,TRBV5-1,CASSLGAEQYF,TGCGCCAGCAGCTTGGGGGCGGAGCAGTACTTC
NA,TRBJ1-5,TRBD1,TRBV2,CASSPGTGGNSNQPQHF,TGTGCCAGCAGTCCCGGGACAGGGGGTAACAGCAATCAGCCCCAGCATTTT
once,TRBJ2-6,NA,TRBV4-2,CASSQDLAGIDSGANVLTF,TGTGCCAGCAGCCAAGATTTGGCCGGTATCGACTCTGGGGCCAACGTCCTGACTTTC